Shown below are 5 T cell receptor beta chains from a single sample sequenced in a study of T cell repertoires in cytomegalovirus infection. TCRdb ran MiXCR on the reads and lists one entry per CDR3 protein. Of 200,000 to 300,000 distinct CDR3 sequences listed, roughly an eighth were seen once; the top ten hold 1.6%. Sequenced sample: PBMCs. The receptors here all came from a human donor in good health (CMV status not recorded). Some clones in this sample may be carry-over from other donors' samples.

This clonotype was counted ten times or more. The chain links TRBV7-2 to TRBJ2-1, with D possibly being TRBD2 (6 bases). The V end lost 3 bases, the J end lost 7 bases, and 16 bases lay between the germline ends. CDR1 and CDR2 from the germline V gene are SGHTA and FQGNSA. The CDR3 has 15 residues. As DNA, the CDR3 is TGTGCCAGCAGCTTGGCGGGATCCCGGGGGAATGAGCAGTTCTTC. Its protein is CASSLAGSRGNEQFF.

The sample holds a few counts of this clonotype. The chain is built from TRBV5-6 and TRBJ2-5, with D possibly being TRBD1 (6 bases). The germline V gene has CDR1 SGHDT and CDR2 YYEEEE. The germline V and J ends were trimmed by 6 bases and 5 bases, with 14 bases remaining between them. The length of the CDR3 is 13 residues. The CDR3 bases are TGTGCCAGCACCCCAACAGGGATGGAGACCCAGTACTTC. Translation gives CASTPTGMETQYF.

The genes are TRBV9 and TRBJ2-1, with 7 bases aligning to TRBD2. The CDR3 is 14 residues long. The junction had 11 bases not matched to a gene; V was cut back by 5 bases and J by 9 bases. Germline V CDR1 and CDR2: SGDLS, YYNGEE. CDR3 loop: CASRPGTPGGEQFF. The CDR3 coding sequence is TGTGCCAGCAGACCCGGGACCCCGGGGGGTGAGCAGTTCTTC.

This clonotype has a count of ten or more. The chain employs TRBV12-3 or TRBV12-4 and TRBJ2-5, with 7 bases that match TRBD1. V dropped 6 bases and J dropped 4; count of bases not matched to a gene: 20. The CDR3 extends over 18 amino acids. The CDR3 region has the DNA TGTGCCAGCAGCTTTTCGGCCGCCCCGACAGGGTTGAGAGAGACCCAGTACTTC. It codes for CASSFSAAPTGLRETQYF.

This clonotype was found many times. The V gene is TRBV7-2, the J gene TRBJ1-5; a weak D match, TRBD1 (5 bases). Germline V gene data show CDR1 as SGHTA and CDR2 as FQGNSA. V was shortened by 3 bases and J by 5 bases, with 11 bases between the two germline ends. The CDR3 covers 14 residues. DNA of the CDR3: TGTGCCAGCAGCTTGGCAGGGAGGGATCAGCCCCAGCATTTT. It yields the protein CASSLAGRDQPQHF.